These 29 T cell receptor beta chains were all obtained from the same sample, sequenced in a study of blood T cell repertoires in COVID-19. The repertoire was sequenced with immunoSEQ multiplex PCR; TCRdb's copy has only in-frame clones and lacks some. The repertoire has 170,000 or so clones, about 86% of them found once; the top ten carry around 13%. Sample: peripheral blood. Receptors were obtained from a woman in her 70s with COVID-19, enrolled during active disease.

The chain is built from TRBV7-2 and TRBJ2-3; D may be TRBD2 (6 bases). The V and J ends lost 3 bases and 2 bases respectively, with 6 bases between them. This CDR3 is built from 13 residues. Germline CDR1 reads SGHTA; CDR2 reads FQGNSA. Written as DNA, the CDR3 is TGTGCCAGCAGCTTGGGACTCACAGATACGCAGTATTTT. Translated: CASSLGLTDTQYF.

This chain joins TRBV4-1 and TRBJ2-1, with TRBD1 matching 9 bases. The CDR3 length is 17 residues. Germline trimming cut 4 bases from V and 4 bases from J; bases unmatched to any gene: 11. Germline V gives CDR1 MGHRA, CDR2 YSYEKL. The CDR3 region has the DNA TGCGCCAGCAGCCCGGGACAGGGTCCTAGAAGTTACAATGAGCAGTTCTTC. It is translated as CASSPGQGPRSYNEQFF.

This clone has only a few counts. This chain uses TRBV12-5 with TRBJ1-1; D possibly corresponds to TRBD1 (5 bases). This CDR3 is 13 amino acids long. CDR1 is LGHNT, CDR2 FRNRAP, per germline. Trimming pared 7 bases from V and 0 bases from J, leaving 9 bases between. The CDR3 loop is CASELTVNTEAFF. CDR3 DNA: TGTGCTAGTGAGCTGACAGTGAACACTGAAGCTTTCTTT.

The chain joins TRBV6-5 to TRBJ2-3; TRBD1 matches 11 bases. From germline, CDR1 is MNHEY and CDR2 SVGAGI. The CDR3 extends over 15 amino acids. The J segment lost 5 bases and the V segment lost 7 bases, leaving 8 bases of the junction unmatched. The CDR3 coding sequence is TGTGCCAGCATTCGGACAGGGGGCAGGGGAGATACGCAGTATTTT. Amino acid sequence: CASIRTGGRGDTQYF.

This clone has a single count. The chain couples TRBV5-1 to TRBJ2-1; 7 positions match TRBD2. With 0 bases clipped from V and 0 bases from J, the junction kept 0 bases outside the gene matches. This CDR3 is 15 amino acids long. Germline lookup yields CDR1 SGHRS and CDR2 YFSETQ. The CDR3 DNA sequence: TGCGCCAGCAGCTTGGGCGGGAGCTCCTACAATGAGCAGTTCTTC. This translates into CASSLGGSSYNEQFF.

The V gene is TRBV5-6, the J gene TRBJ2-7; D may be TRBD1 (6 bases). Germline assignment: CDR1 SGHDT and CDR2 YYEEEE. This CDR3 region has 16 residues. Trimming shortened V by 0 bases and J by 2 bases, and 15 bases separated the two germline ends. The CDR3 bases are TGTGCCAGCAGCTTGGGGAGGTCAGGGGTCACCTACGAGCAGTACTTC. Translation: CASSLGRSGVTYEQYF.

The chain combines TRBV7-9 with TRBJ2-1; D is unresolved. This CDR3 is built from 14 residues. Germline CDR1 SEHNR, CDR2 FQNEAQ (reference sequence). V was shortened by 8 bases and J by 8 bases, with 19 bases between the two germline ends. The DNA of the CDR3 is TGTGCCAGCCTCCCGGGTGGAGTTAAGGATGAGCAGTTCTTC. Protein product: CASLPGGVKDEQFF.

The chain employs TRBV5-8 and TRBJ2-7; perhaps TRBD2 as D (6 bases). The germline CDR1 and CDR2 sequences are SGHTS and YDEGEE. The CDR3 consists of 14 residues. V was clipped by 3 bases and J by 4 bases, with 14 bases between them. CDR3 in amino acids: CASSSRRGAYEQYF. The CDR3 DNA follows: TGTGCCAGCAGCTCTAGGAGGGGTGCGTACGAGCAGTACTTC. The entire variable domain, with the rest obtained from reference TRBV5-8 and TRBJ2-7, is as follows: EAGVTQSPTHLIKTRGQQATLRCSPISGHTSVYWYQQALGLGLQFLLWYDEGEERNRGNFPPRFSGRQFPNYSSELNVNALELEDSALYLCASSSRRGAYEQYFGPGTRLTVT.

The V gene is TRBV14, the J gene TRBJ1-1, with 8 positions matching TRBD1. The ends lost 2 bases at V and 0 bases at J; junction bases unmatched: 5. Germline loops: CDR1 SGHDN, CDR2 FVKESK. This CDR3 is 16 amino acids long. The CDR3 protein is CASSQPRQGLNTEAFF. The CDR3 nucleotides are TGTGCCAGCAGCCAACCTCGACAGGGGTTGAACACTGAAGCTTTCTTT.

The chain couples TRBV5-1 to TRBJ2-5; a possible D gene is TRBD1 (5 bases). CDR1 and CDR2 (germline): SGHRS, YFSETQ. V was cut by 0 bases and J by 1 base, with 16 bases left in between. This CDR3 spans 17 amino acids. CDR3 sequence (DNA): TGCGCCAGCAGCTTGGATGTTCTCGGCAGGGCCCAAGAGACCCAGTACTTC. It codes for CASSLDVLGRAQETQYF.

J is TRBJ2-5 and V is TRBV21-1; the table gives TRBD2 as D, unverified against the DNA. TRBV21-1 represents a pseudogene. The CDR3 is 15 amino acids. Here the CDR3 reads CASSLLGLAQETQYF. The CDR3 nucleotides are TGTGCCAGCAGCCTACTCGGACTAGCACAAGAGACCCAGTACTTC.

The chain carries TRBV2 and TRBJ2-6, with TRBD2 identical over 7 bases. Losses at the gene ends were 4 bases for V and 2 bases for J; bases not matched to a gene: 2. The germline gives CDR1 SNHLY, CDR2 FYNNEI. The CDR3 covers 15 residues. As DNA, the CDR3 is TGTGCCAGCAGTGGCGGGGGAACTGGGGCCAACGTCCTGACTTTC. Translating gives CASSGGGTGANVLTF.

This chain uses TRBV24-1 with TRBJ1-1; 10 positions match TRBD1. CDR3 length: 16 residues. J was trimmed by 6 bases and V by 1 base; bases with no gene match: 7. Per the germline V gene, CDR1 is KGHDR and CDR2 is SFDVKD. In DNA, the CDR3 is TGTGCCACCAGTGATTTCACCGGGACAGGGGTAGCTGAAGCTTTCTTT. Translation: CATSDFTGTGVAEAFF.

The CDR3 reads CASSHRRTSLGSTDTQYF. The CDR3, as DNA: TGTGCCAGCAGCCATAGGCGGACTAGCCTGGGGAGCACAGATACGCAGTATTTT. V usage is TRBV3-1 (or the pseudogene TRBV3-2) and J usage is TRBJ2-3, with 8 bases fitting TRBD2. This CDR3 contains 18 residues. The ends lost 3 bases at V and 0 bases at J; junction bases unmatched: 11. Germline values: CDR1 LGHDT, CDR2 YNNKEL (reference sequence).

The chain carries TRBV19 and TRBJ2-7, with 9 bases lining up with TRBD1. Germline lookup yields CDR1 LNHDA and CDR2 SQIVND (reference sequence). The CDR3 spans 15 residues. The V and J ends lost 5 bases and 3 bases, in that order; junction bases with no gene match: 8. CDR3 nucleotides: TGTGCCAGTAGTCTTACCGGGACAGGGAACTACGAGCAGTACTTC. Encoded protein: CASSLTGTGNYEQYF.

Comment on this clone: Within the sample, other DNA sequences also encode this same CDR3. The chain joins TRBV7-3 to TRBJ2-3; 8 positions match TRBD1. The CDR3 totals 15 residues. From germline, CDR1 is SGHTA and CDR2 FQGTGA. The junction had 0 bases not matched to a gene; V was cut back by 0 bases and J by 1 base. CDR3 amino acids: CASSLTGQGTDTQYF. The CDR3 DNA sequence: TGTGCCAGCAGCTTAACGGGACAGGGCACAGATACGCAGTATTTT.

Only one count was recorded for this clone. The V call is TRBV3-1 (or the pseudogene TRBV3-2), the J call TRBJ2-3; D is unclear. Germline V lookup: CDR1 LGHDT, CDR2 YNNKEL (reference sequence). Trimming cost V 0 bases and J 0 bases, with 10 bases left between them. This CDR3 is 16 amino acids long. CDR3 region: CASSQEGTRSTDTQYF. CDR3 nucleotides: TGTGCCAGCAGCCAAGAAGGAACCAGGAGCACAGATACGCAGTATTTT.

V gene TRBV19 combines with J gene TRBJ1-1; 8 positions agree with TRBD1. Germline CDR1 reads LNHDA; CDR2 reads SQIVND (reference sequence). With 1 base clipped from V and 3 bases from J, the junction kept 7 bases outside the gene matches. The CDR3 contains 16 residues. Here the CDR3 reads CASSIVRTGLDTEAFF. The DNA for the CDR3 is TGTGCCAGTAGTATAGTACGGACAGGGCTGGACACTGAAGCTTTCTTT.

This clone was found a few times. This sequence joins TRBV6-6 and TRBJ1-2; tentatively, D is TRBD1 (5 bases). In germline, CDR1 is MNHNY, CDR2 SVGAGI (reference sequence). The CDR3 is 11 residues long. Trimming cost V 11 bases and J 7 bases, with 14 bases left between them. CDR3 sequence (DNA): TGTGCCGGACACGGGGGGTTTGGCTACACCTTC. Its translation: CAGHGGFGYTF.

The CDR3 is CASSRRDRREKLFF. CDR3 DNA: TGTGCCAGCAGCAGGAGGGACAGGCGAGAGAAACTGTTTTTT. V and J are TRBV7-8 and TRBJ1-4; TRBD1 agrees at 8 bases. Germline CDR1 reads SGHVS; CDR2 reads FQNEAQ. V lost 5 bases, J lost 11 bases, and 10 bases stayed unmatched. The CDR3 is 14 amino acids.

The genes are TRBV5-4 and TRBJ2-7; 12 bases map to TRBD1. The trim removed 2 bases at V and 6 bases at J, leaving 3 bases unmatched. The CDR3 is made up of 14 amino acids. The germline V gene has CDR1 SGHNT and CDR2 YYREEE (reference sequence). For the CDR3, the DNA is TGTGCCAGCAGCTTCCCGGGACAGGGGGCCGAGCAGTACTTC. Protein sequence: CASSFPGQGAEQYF.

This clone occurred once. The chain recombines TRBV5-1 with TRBJ2-4; tentatively, D is TRBD2 (5 bases). The germline V and J ends were trimmed by 0 bases and 1 base, with 14 bases remaining between them. Germline CDR1 is SGHRS and CDR2 is YFSETQ. The CDR3 runs to 17 residues. CDR3 bases: TGCGCCAGCAGCTTGGCTAACGGCGGGCACGCCAAAAACATTCAGTACTTC. Translated, it gives CASSLANGGHAKNIQYF.

The V and J genes are TRBV5-4 and TRBJ2-3, with TRBD2 as a possible D gene (6 bases). V was pared by 0 bases and J by 6 bases, with 11 bases between. Germline V gene sequence: CDR1 SGHNT, CDR2 YYREEE (reference sequence). The CDR3 length is 14 residues. CDR3 nucleotide sequence: TGTGCCAGCAGCTTGGGGAGGGTTCTGGATACGCAGTATTTT. This codes for CASSLGRVLDTQYF.

In nucleotides, the CDR3 is TGTGCCAGCAGTGAAGCGCTTCCTAGCGGGAGGGCTTCAGATACGCAGTATTTT. It codes for CASSEALPSGRASDTQYF. The V call is TRBV6-1, the J call TRBJ2-3; 12 bases are shared with TRBD2. CDR1 and CDR2 (germline): MNHNS, SASEGT. The J segment lost 4 bases and the V segment lost 0 bases, leaving 8 bases of the junction unmatched. The CDR3 totals 18 residues.

The J gene is TRBJ1-3, the V gene TRBV18, with no clear D. The CDR3 is made up of 14 amino acids. Germline V lookup: CDR1 KGHSH, CDR2 LQKENI. The germline V and J ends were trimmed by 3 bases and 4 bases, with 10 bases remaining between them. The CDR3 DNA is TGTGCCAGCTCACCTTTACAACAAGGAAACACCATATATTTT. Amino acid sequence: CASSPLQQGNTIYF.

The rearrangement joins TRBV5-6 to TRBJ2-1, with TRBD2 matching over 9 bases. The CDR3 consists of 15 residues. The germline gives CDR1 SGHDT, CDR2 YYEEEE. J was trimmed by 3 bases and V by 1 base; bases with no gene match: 2. CDR3 residues: CASSLFSGSYNEQFF. CDR3 in DNA: TGTGCCAGCAGCTTGTTTAGCGGGAGCTACAATGAGCAGTTCTTC.

The chain couples TRBV24-1 to TRBJ2-1; D perhaps matches TRBD2 (5 bases). The CDR3 covers 15 residues. The germline CDR1 and CDR2 sequences are KGHDR and SFDVKD. V was trimmed by 1 base and J by 8 bases, leaving 14 bases between them. CDR3 amino acids: CATSDFSRSGYEQFF. The CDR3 region has the DNA TGTGCCACCAGTGATTTTTCAAGGTCGGGGTATGAGCAGTTCTTC.

This clone came up once. The chain combines TRBV5-8 with TRBJ1-6; 9 bases line up with TRBD1. CDR3 length: 15 amino acids. V lost 2 bases and J lost 9; bases outside the gene matches: 6. Germline V gives CDR1 SGHTS, CDR2 YDEGEE. The CDR3 nucleotides read TGTGCCAGCAGCTTCCCGGGACAGGGCGTTTCACCCCTCCACTTT. Translation gives CASSFPGQGVSPLHF.

This chain connects TRBV20-1 to TRBJ1-1; unclear D gene. Germline CDR1 is DFQATT and CDR2 is SNEGSKA (reference sequence). This CDR3 has 11 residues. The V and J ends lost 6 bases and 6 bases respectively, with 11 bases between them. The CDR3 DNA reads as TGCAGTGCCCCAGCGGTGGCTGAAGCTTTCTTT. It translates to CSAPAVAEAFF.